This TCR beta chain was captured in a study of Graves' ophthalmopathy and Graves' hyperthyroidism. This clonotype was seen many times. Beta-chain TCR CDR3 regions were amplified from RNA transcripts. First-round RT-PCR employed HTBI primers, with a second-round multiplex PCR after it. TCRdb redid the calling of the multiplex PCR reads with MiXCR, one entry per CDR3 protein. Of around 400,000 distinct CDR3 sequences listed, 18% were seen once; the top ten hold 1.6%. The receptor's source is a woman aged 18-35 years with Graves' ophthalmopathy. Input material: peripheral blood.

CDR3 DNA sequence: TGTGCCAGCAGTTTGAGGGCAGAATCGGGTTATAGCAATCAGCCCCAGCATTTT. It encodes CASSLRAESGYSNQPQHF. This chain uses TRBV27 with TRBJ1-5; D gene ambiguous. V shed 3 bases and J shed 0 bases, with 18 bases lying between them. The CDR3 runs 18 residues. Germline CDR1 is MNHEY and CDR2 is SMNVEV (reference sequence).